These 12 T cell receptor beta chains share one sample of origin, sequenced in a study of blood T cell repertoires in COVID-19. Libraries were prepared by immunoSEQ multiplex PCR; TCRdb keeps only in-frame clonotypes and omits some of them. The data hold some 400,000 clones, with approximately 89% observed a single time. Sequencing was performed on PBMCs or T cells enriched from blood (not recorded which). These receptors all come from a woman between 40 and 55 years old who had been exposed to COVID-19.

This chain uses TRBV27 with TRBJ1-2; 7 positions agree with TRBD1. CDR3 size: 14 residues. The junction had 10 bases not matched to a gene; V was cut back by 4 bases and J by 8 bases. In germline, CDR1 is MNHEY, CDR2 SMNVEV (reference sequence). The CDR3 reads CASSSADRVGGYTF. CDR3 DNA: TGTGCCAGCAGTTCGGCTGACAGGGTGGGGGGCTACACCTTC.

The chain links TRBV11-3 to TRBJ1-1; 8 bases are a match to TRBD1. Germline CDR1 is SGHNT and CDR2 is YENEEA. The CDR3 contains 15 residues. J was trimmed by 3 bases and V by 3 bases; bases with no gene match: 6. CDR3 coding DNA: TGTGCCAGCAGCTTCTCTCACAGGGGGGACACTGAAGCTTTCTTT. Protein sequence: CASSFSHRGDTEAFF.

V is TRBV29-1 and J is TRBJ2-1; 7 positions agree with TRBD2. Looked up from germline, CDR1 is SQVTM and CDR2 is ANQGSEA. Trimming removed 4 bases from V and 0 bases from J; junction bases left unmatched: 9. CDR3 length equals 16 residues. The CDR3 DNA sequence: TGCAGCGTTGCGAAAGGAGCGGGGAGCTCCTACAATGAGCAGTTCTTC. Residues: CSVAKGAGSSYNEQFF.

The genes are TRBV7-3 and TRBJ2-1, with 7 bases matching TRBD1. This CDR3 spans 13 amino acids. V gave up 4 bases and J gave up 15 bases; unmatched junction bases: 12. In germline, CDR1 is SGHTA, CDR2 FQGTGA. The CDR3 DNA follows: TGTGCCAGCAGCTCTAAGACCGGGACAGAAGTGTTCTTC. Translated: CASSSKTGTEVFF.

This sequence joins TRBV6-2 or TRBV6-3 and TRBJ1-5; D is undetermined. Trimming removed 2 bases from V and 11 bases from J, with 7 bases in between. CDR1 and CDR2 from the germline V gene are MNHEY and SVGEGT. The CDR3 is 11 amino acids. The CDR3 DNA reads as TGTGCCAGCAGTTACCAATCAGCCCAGCATTTT. Its protein product is CASSYQSAQHF.

The rearrangement uses TRBV2 and TRBJ2-1; 7 nucleotides align to TRBD1. CDR3 length: 13 residues. The junction had 11 bases not matched to a gene; V was cut back by 11 bases and J by 7 bases. In germline, CDR1 is SNHLY, CDR2 FYNNEI. In nucleotides, the CDR3 is TGTGCCGGAAGACAGGGAGTAGTAAATGAGCAGTTCTTC. It specifies CAGRQGVVNEQFF.

The chain employs TRBV5-1 and TRBJ2-5; 9 nucleotides line up with TRBD1. Trimming cost V 9 bases and J 2 bases; bases outside gene matches: 17. The CDR3 length is 17 residues. From germline, CDR1 is SGHRS and CDR2 YFSETQ. The CDR3 DNA sequence: TGCGCCACCCAAGGCGTCCGGGACAGGGCTATTCAAGAGACCCAGTACTTC. It translates to CATQGVRDRAIQETQYF.

The J gene is TRBJ2-3, the V gene TRBV5-4; 16 nucleotides match TRBD2. The CDR3 is 18 amino acids. Germline lookup yields CDR1 SGHNT and CDR2 YYREEE (reference sequence). After removal of 0 bases from V and 6 bases from J, the junction contained 7 bases not matched to a gene. The CDR3 DNA is TGTGCCAGCAGCTTGGCCGGGACTAGCGGGGGGGATTGGGATACGCAGTATTTT. Its protein product is CASSLAGTSGGDWDTQYF.

The CDR3 bases are TGTGCCAGCAGACGCGGGACTGAAACTGAAGCTTTCTTT. This codes for CASRRGTETEAFF. The V and J genes are TRBV3-1 (or the pseudogene TRBV3-2) and TRBJ1-1; weak D call: TRBD1 (5 bases). The germline gives CDR1 LGHDT, CDR2 YNNKEL (reference sequence). The CDR3 is made up of 13 amino acids. Trimming removed 6 bases from V and 5 bases from J, with 13 bases in between.

The chain couples TRBV15 to TRBJ2-2; maybe TRBD1 (6 bases). V dropped 0 bases and J dropped 6 bases, with 14 bases sitting between them. Germline CDR1 reads LNHNV; CDR2 reads YYDKDF (reference sequence). This CDR3 has 16 amino acids. CDR3 sequence: CATSREEGVWAGELFF. Written as DNA, the CDR3 is TGTGCCACCAGCAGAGAAGAGGGGGTTTGGGCCGGGGAGCTGTTTTTT.

The chain has TRBV9 and TRBJ1-4, with no clear D. CDR1 is SGDLS, CDR2 YYNGEE, per germline. The CDR3 loop spans 15 amino acids. Trimming shortened V by 3 bases and J by 7 bases, and 16 bases separated the two germline ends. The CDR3 sequence: CASSDRGGLGEKLFF. CDR3 sequence (DNA): TGTGCCAGCAGCGATAGAGGAGGGTTAGGTGAAAAACTGTTTTTT.

The chain has TRBV15 and TRBJ2-1, with D hard to call. This CDR3 has 18 amino acids. CDR1 and CDR2 (germline): LNHNV, YYDKDF (reference sequence). Trimming pared 4 bases from V and 4 bases from J, leaving 23 bases between. CDR3 bases: TGTGCCACCAGCAACGCTCGGGTTGCCCTTACAAGATACAATGAGCAGTTCTTC. This sequence encodes CATSNARVALTRYNEQFF.